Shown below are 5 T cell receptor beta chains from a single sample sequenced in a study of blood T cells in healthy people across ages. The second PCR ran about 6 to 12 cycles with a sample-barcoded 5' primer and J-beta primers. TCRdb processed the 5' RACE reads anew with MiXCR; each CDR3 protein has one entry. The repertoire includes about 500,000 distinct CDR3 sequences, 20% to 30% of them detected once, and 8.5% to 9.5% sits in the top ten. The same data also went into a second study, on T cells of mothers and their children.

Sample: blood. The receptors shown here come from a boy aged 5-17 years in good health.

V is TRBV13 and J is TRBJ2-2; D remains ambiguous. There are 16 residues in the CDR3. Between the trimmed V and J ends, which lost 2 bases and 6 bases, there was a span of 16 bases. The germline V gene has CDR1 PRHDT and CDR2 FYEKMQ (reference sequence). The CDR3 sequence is CASSLNLGRSSGELFF. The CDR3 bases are TGTGCCAGCAGCTTAAATCTGGGCCGGTCGTCCGGGGAGCTGTTTTTT.

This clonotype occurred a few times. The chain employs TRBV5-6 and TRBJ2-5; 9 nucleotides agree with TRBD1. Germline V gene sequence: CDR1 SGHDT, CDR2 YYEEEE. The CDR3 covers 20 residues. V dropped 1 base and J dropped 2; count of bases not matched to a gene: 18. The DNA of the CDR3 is TGTGCCAGCAGCTTGTTACCGACAGATGGGACAGGGATTTGGCAAGAGACCCAGTACTTC. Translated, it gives CASSLLPTDGTGIWQETQYF.

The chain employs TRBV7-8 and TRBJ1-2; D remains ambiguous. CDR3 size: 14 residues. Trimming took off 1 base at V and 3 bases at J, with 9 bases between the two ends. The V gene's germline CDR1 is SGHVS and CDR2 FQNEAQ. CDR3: CASSLGVGYYGYTF. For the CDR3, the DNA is TGTGCCAGCAGCTTAGGGGTAGGGTACTATGGCTACACCTTC.

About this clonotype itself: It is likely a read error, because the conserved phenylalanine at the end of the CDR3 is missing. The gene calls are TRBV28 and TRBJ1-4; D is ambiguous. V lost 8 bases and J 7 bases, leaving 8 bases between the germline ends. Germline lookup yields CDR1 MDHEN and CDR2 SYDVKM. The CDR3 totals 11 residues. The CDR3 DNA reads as TGTGCCAGCCGGCGGGGTGAAAAACTGTTTATT. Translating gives CASRRGEKLFI.

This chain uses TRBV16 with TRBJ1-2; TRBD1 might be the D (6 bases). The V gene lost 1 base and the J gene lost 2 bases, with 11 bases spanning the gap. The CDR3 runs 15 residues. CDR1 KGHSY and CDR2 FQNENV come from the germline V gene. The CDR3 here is CASSQFGGLNYGYTF. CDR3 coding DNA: TGTGCCAGCAGCCAATTTGGGGGCCTCAACTATGGCTACACCTTC.